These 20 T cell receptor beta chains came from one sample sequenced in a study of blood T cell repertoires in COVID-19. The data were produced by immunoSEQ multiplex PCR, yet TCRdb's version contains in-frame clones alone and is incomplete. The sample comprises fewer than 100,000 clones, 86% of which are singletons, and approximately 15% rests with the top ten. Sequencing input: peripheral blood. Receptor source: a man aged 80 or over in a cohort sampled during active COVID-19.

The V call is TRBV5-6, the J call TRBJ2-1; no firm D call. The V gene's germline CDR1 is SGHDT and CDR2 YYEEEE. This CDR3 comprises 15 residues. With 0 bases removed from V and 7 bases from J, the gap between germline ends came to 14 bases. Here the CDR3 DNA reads TGTGCCAGCAGCTTGGTGGGCCCCCCGGCGAATGAGCAGTTCTTC. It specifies CASSLVGPPANEQFF.

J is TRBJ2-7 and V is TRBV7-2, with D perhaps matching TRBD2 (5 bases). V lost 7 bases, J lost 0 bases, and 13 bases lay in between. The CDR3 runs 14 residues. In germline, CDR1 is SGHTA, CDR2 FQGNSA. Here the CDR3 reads CASTRTPGSYEQYF. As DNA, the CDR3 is TGTGCCAGCACCCGGACTCCCGGCTCCTACGAGCAGTACTTC.

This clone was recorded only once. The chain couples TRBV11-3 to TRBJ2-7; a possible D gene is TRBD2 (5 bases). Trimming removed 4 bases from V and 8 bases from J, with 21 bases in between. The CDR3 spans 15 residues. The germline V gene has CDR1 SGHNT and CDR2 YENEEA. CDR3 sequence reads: CASSSIPEPGEKQYF. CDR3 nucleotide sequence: TGTGCCAGCAGCTCCATCCCGGAGCCCGGGGAGAAGCAGTACTTC.

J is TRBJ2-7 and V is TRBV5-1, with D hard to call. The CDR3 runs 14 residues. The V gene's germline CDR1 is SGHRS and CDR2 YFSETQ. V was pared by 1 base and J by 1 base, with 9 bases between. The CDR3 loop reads CASSLKSQSYEQYF. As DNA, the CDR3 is TGCGCCAGCAGCTTGAAGAGCCAATCCTACGAGCAGTACTTC.

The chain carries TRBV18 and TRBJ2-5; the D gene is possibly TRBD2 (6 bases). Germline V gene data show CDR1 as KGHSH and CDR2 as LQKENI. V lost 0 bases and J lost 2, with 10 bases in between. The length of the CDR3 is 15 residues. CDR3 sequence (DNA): TGTGCCAGCTCACCACCCAGGGCGGGGCAAGAGACCCAGTACTTC. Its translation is CASSPPRAGQETQYF.

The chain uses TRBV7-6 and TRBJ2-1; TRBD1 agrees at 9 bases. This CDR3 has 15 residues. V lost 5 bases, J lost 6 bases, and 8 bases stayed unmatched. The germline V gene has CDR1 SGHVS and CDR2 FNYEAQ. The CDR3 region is CASSPQVDRGNEQFF. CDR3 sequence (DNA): TGTGCCAGCAGCCCCCAGGTGGACAGGGGCAATGAGCAGTTCTTC.

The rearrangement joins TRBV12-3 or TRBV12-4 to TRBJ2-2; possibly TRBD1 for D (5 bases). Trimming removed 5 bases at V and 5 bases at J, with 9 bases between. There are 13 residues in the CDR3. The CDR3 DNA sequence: TGTGCCAGCAGTGAGAGGACAACCGGGGAGCTGTTTTTT. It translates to CASSERTTGELFF.

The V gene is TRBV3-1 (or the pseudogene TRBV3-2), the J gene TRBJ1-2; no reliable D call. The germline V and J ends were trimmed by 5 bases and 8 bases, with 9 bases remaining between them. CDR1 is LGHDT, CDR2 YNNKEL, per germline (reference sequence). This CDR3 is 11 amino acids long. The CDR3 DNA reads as TGTGCCAGCAGCAACGGGAGGGGCTACACCTTC. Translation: CASSNGRGYTF.

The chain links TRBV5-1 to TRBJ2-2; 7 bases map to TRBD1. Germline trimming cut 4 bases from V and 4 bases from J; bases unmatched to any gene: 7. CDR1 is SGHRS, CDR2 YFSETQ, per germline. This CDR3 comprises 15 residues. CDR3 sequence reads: CASSPTGSGTGELFF. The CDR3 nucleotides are TGCGCCAGCAGCCCGACAGGGAGTGGCACCGGGGAGCTGTTTTTT.

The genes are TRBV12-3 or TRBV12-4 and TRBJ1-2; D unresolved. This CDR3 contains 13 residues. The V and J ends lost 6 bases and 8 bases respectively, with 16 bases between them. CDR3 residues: CASRPAGVWGYTF. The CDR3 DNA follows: TGTGCCAGCAGACCGGCCGGGGTCTGGGGCTACACCTTC.

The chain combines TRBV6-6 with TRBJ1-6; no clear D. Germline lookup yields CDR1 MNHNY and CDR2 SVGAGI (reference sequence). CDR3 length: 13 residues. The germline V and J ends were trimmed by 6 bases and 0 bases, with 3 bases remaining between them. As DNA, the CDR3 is TGTGCCAGCAGGAGCTCCTATAATTCACCCCTCCACTTT. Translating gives CASRSSYNSPLHF.

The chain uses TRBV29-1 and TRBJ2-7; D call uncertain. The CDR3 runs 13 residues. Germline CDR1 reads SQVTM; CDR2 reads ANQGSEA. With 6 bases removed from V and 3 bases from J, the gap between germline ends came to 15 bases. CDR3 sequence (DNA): TGCAGCGTCTTTGAAGGAGACCTCTACGAGCAGTACTTC. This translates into CSVFEGDLYEQYF.

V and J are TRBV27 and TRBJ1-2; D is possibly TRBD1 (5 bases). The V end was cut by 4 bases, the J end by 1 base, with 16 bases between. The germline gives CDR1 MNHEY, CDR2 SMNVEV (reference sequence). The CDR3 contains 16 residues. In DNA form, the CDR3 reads TGTGCCAGCAGTTCACCGCTCAAAGGGGTTAACTATGGCTACACCTTC. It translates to CASSSPLKGVNYGYTF.

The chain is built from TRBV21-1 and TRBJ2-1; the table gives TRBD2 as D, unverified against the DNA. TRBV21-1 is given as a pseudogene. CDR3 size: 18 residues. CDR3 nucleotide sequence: TGTGCCAGCAGCAAGGGCACGACTAGCGGGGGACACTACAATGAGCAGTTCTTC. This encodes CASSKGTTSGGHYNEQFF.

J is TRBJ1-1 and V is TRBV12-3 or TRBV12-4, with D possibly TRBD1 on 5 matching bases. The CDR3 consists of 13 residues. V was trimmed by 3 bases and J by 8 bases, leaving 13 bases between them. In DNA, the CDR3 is TGTGCCAGCAGTTTGGGGCACCGAACCGAAGCTTTCTTT. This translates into CASSLGHRTEAFF.

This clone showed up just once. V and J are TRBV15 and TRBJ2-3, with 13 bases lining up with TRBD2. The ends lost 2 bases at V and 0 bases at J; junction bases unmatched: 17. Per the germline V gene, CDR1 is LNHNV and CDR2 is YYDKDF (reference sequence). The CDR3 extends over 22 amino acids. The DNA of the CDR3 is TGTGCCACCAGCAGACCTCAGGGACTAGCGGGGTCTATGTTGACTAGCACAGATACGCAGTATTTT. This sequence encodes CATSRPQGLAGSMLTSTDTQYF.

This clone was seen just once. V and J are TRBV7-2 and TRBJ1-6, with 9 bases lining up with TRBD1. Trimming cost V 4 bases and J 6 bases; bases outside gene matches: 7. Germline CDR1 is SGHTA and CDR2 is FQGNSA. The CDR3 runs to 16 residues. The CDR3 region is CASSSRLGQGNSPLHF. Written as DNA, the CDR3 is TGTGCCAGCAGCTCGAGACTGGGACAGGGTAATTCACCCCTCCACTTT.

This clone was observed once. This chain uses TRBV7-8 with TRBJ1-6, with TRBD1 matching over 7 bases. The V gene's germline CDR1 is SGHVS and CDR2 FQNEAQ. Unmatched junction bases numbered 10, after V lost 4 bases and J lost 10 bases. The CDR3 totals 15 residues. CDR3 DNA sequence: TGTGCCAGCAGCTCCATACAGGGGTCAGGGTCACCCCTCCACTTT. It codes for CASSSIQGSGSPLHF.

CDR3 nucleotide sequence: TGTGCCATCAGTACGGGCTGGGGGGACGAGCAGTACGTC. Encoded protein: CAISTGWGDEQYV. This rearrangement joins TRBV10-3 to TRBJ2-7; TRBD2 is a possible D gene (6 bases). In germline, CDR1 is ENHRY, CDR2 SYGVKD. V was clipped by 5 bases and J by 5 bases, with 13 bases between them. CDR3 length: 13 residues.

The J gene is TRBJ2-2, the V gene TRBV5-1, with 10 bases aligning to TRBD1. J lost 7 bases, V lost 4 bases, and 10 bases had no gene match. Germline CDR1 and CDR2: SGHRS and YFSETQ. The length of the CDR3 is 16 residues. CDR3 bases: TGCGCCAGCAGCCCCAGGACAGGGGGAAGTGGCGGGGAGCTGTTTTTT. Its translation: CASSPRTGGSGGELFF. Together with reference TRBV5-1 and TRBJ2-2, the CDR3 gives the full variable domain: KAGVTQTPRYLIKTRGQQVTLSCSPISGHRSVSWYQQTPGQGLQFLFEYFSETQRNKGNFPGRFSGRQFSNSRSEMNVSTLELGDSALYLCASSPRTGGSGGELFFGEGSRLTVL.